The sequence of this T cell receptor beta chain was determined in a study of CD8+CD57+ T cells in acquired aplastic anemia. Study-level points and caveats: Diversity in CD8+CD57+ cells from patients fell below that of the total CD4+ and CD8+ cell pools. This difference was described as decreased diversity. Patients shared 25 to 30 CD8+ CDR3 sequences with controls.

For sequencing, patients were chosen who had shown expansion of CD8+CD57+ cells by flow cytometry. The study also sequenced CD8+CD57+ effector memory cells from about 15% of the 12 patients. As a group, the patients uniformly had severe acquired aplastic anemia. Beads enriched for CD8+CD57+ cells, which gave a mean 1.6 ug DNA. TCR beta VDJ and CDR3 profiles were obtained from a genomic DNA template. TCRdb recomputed calls from the reads with MiXCR, one row per CDR3 protein. Among about 20,000 distinct CDR3 sequences listed, less than 40% were seen once. Germline V gene sequence: CDR1 SGHNT, CDR2 YYREEE (reference sequence). The CDR3 is 8 amino acids in total, end residues counted. This clonotype has only a few counts. Its target is not known. The CDR3 ends on some other residue instead of the conserved phenylalanine or tryptophan, so this is likely a read error. The limits of the CDR3 on the DNA are not certain, so only TCRdb's listed CDR3 is given.

The TCR was taken from a human donor with aplastic anemia. The V call is TRBV5-4, the J call TRBJ1-1. Sequencing input: CD8+CD57+ T cells sorted from PBMCs. Sample subset: bead-enriched CD8+CD57+ effector memory T cells from SAA patients. The CDR3 protein is CASSPVFS.